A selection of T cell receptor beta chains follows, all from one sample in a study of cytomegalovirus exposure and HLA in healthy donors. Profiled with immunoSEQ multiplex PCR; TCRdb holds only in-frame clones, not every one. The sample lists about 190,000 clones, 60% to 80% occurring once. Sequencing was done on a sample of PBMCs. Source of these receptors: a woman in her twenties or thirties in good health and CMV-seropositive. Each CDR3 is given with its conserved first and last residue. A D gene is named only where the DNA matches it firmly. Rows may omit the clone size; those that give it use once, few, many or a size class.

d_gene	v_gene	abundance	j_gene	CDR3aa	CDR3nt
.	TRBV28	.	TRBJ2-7	CASSSPGEGPQQYF	TGTGCCAGCAGTTCTCCGGGAGAGGGCCCCCAGCAGTACTTC
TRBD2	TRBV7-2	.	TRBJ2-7	CASSLGLAGGPLTYEQYF	TGTGCCAGCAGCTTAGGACTAGCGGGAGGGCCCCTCACCTACGAGCAGTACTTC
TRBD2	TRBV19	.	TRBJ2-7	CATTPEVAGAEQYF	TGTGCCACCACCCCCGAGGTAGCGGGAGCCGAGCAGTACTTC
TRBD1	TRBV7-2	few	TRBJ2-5	CASSLGGTGVGTQYF	TGTGCCAGCAGCTTAGGTGGGACAGGGGTGGGGACCCAGTACTTC
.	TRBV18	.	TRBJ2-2	CASSPQPKNTGELFF	TGTGCCAGCTCACCACAGCCGAAGAACACCGGGGAGCTGTTTTTT
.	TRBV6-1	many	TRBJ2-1	CASSEGRPTYNEQFF	TGTGCCAGCAGTGAAGGGAGACCGACCTACAATGAGCAGTTCTTC
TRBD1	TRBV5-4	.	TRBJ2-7	CASSYPDRAREQYF	TGTGCCAGCAGCTACCCGGACAGGGCGCGGGAGCAGTACTTC
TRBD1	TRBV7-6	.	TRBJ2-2	CASSSRGLGTGELFF	TGTGCCAGCAGCTCCAGGGGGCTTGGGACCGGGGAGCTGTTTTTT
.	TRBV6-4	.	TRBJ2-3	CASSPGELTDTQYF	TGTGCCAGCAGCCCGGGAGAACTCACAGATACGCAGTATTTT
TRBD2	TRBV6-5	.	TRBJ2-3	CASSRLAGVSDTQYF	TGTGCCAGCAGCCGACTAGCGGGAGTATCAGATACGCAGTATTTT
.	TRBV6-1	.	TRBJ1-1	CASRRPGHGTEAFF	TGTGCCAGCAGGCGACCGGGACACGGCACTGAAGCTTTCTTT
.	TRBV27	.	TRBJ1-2	CASSRRGEANYGYTF	TGTGCCAGCAGTCGACGCGGGGAAGCTAACTATGGCTACACCTTC
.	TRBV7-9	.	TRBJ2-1	CASSLPGRNEQFF	TGTGCCAGCAGCTTACCAGGGAGGAATGAGCAGTTCTTC
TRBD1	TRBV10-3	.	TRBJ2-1	CAISRQGESNEQFF	TGTGCCATCAGTAGACAGGGGGAATCCAATGAGCAGTTCTTC
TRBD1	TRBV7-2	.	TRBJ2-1	CASSLLGRGLNEQFF	TGTGCCAGCAGCTTATTGGGCAGGGGGCTCAATGAGCAGTTCTTC
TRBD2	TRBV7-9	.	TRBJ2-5	CSSSSGLAGGGETQYF	TGTTCCAGCAGCTCGGGACTAGCGGGAGGGGGAGAGACCCAGTACTTC
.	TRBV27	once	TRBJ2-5	CASSLSTAARETQYF	TGTGCCAGCAGTTTATCAACCGCGGCCCGAGAGACCCAGTACTTC
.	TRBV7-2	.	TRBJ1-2	CASSPGTAAAGGYGYTF	TGTGCCAGCAGCCCCGGGACCGCGGCGGCTGGAGGGTATGGCTACACCTTC
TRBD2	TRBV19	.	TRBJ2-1	CASSGKIGTSGRMAYNEQFF	TGTGCCAGTAGTGGAAAAATAGGGACTAGCGGGAGAATGGCCTACAATGAGCAGTTCTTC
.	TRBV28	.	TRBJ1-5	CASCSGQPQHF	TGTGCCAGCTGCAGCGGTCAGCCCCAGCATTTT
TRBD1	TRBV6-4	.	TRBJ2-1	CASSGTGNNEQFF	TGTGCCAGCAGCGGGACAGGCAACAATGAGCAGTTCTTC
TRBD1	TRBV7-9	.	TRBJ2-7	CASSLERTGDYEQYF	TGTGCCAGCAGCTTAGAGCGGACAGGGGACTACGAGCAGTACTTC
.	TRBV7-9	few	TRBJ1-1	CSSSNAGTGFNTEAFF	TGTTCCAGCAGCAACGCTGGCACGGGGTTCAACACTGAAGCTTTCTTT
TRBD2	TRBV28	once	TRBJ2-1	CASSFSLAGVLYNEQFF	TGTGCCAGCAGTTTTAGTCTAGCGGGAGTTCTGTACAATGAGCAGTTCTTC
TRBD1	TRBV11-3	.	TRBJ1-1	CASSLDGQGDTEAFF	TGTGCCAGCAGCTTAGATGGACAGGGGGACACTGAAGCTTTCTTT
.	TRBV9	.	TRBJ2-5	CASSARLRETQYF	TGTGCCAGCAGCGCCCGCCTGAGGGAGACCCAGTACTTC
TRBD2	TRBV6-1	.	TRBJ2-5	CASSEASGSTTQYF	TGTGCCAGCAGTGAAGCTAGCGGGAGTACAACCCAGTACTTC
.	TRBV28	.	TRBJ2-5	CASSSAALETQYF	TGTGCCAGCAGTTCAGCGGCCCTCGAGACCCAGTACTTC
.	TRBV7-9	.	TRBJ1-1	CSYLLLDGIANTEAFF	TGTTCCTACCTCCTCTTAGATGGTATCGCGAACACTGAAGCTTTCTTT
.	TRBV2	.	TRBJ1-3	CASRGNRASSGNTIYF	TGTGCCAGCAGGGGTAACAGGGCCAGCTCTGGAAACACCATATATTTT
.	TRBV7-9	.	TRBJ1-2	CASSDKQAPNYGYTF	TGTGCCAGCAGCGATAAGCAGGCGCCTAACTATGGCTACACCTTC
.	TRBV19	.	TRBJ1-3	CASSPGVAGNTIYF	TGTGCCAGTAGTCCAGGGGTTGCTGGAAACACCATATATTTT
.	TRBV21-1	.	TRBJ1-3	CASSQRQGVTGNTIYF	TGTGCCAGCAGCCAACGTCAGGGGGTTACTGGAAACACCATATATTTT
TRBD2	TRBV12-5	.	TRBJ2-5	CASGLALGGGYTQYF	TGTGCTAGTGGTTTGGCATTGGGGGGAGGGTATACCCAGTACTTC
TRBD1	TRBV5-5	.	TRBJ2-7	CASSQTGTGVHEQYF	TGTGCCAGCAGCCAGACCGGGACAGGGGTCCACGAGCAGTACTTC
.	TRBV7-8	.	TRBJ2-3	CASSLVPPSSSTDTQYF	TGTGCCAGCAGCTTAGTCCCCCCAAGCTCTAGCACAGATACGCAGTATTTT
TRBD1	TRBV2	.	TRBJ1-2	CASRRERTGDRF	TGTGCCAGCAGGAGGGAGAGGACAGGCGATAGATTC
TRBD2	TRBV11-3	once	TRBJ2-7	CASSLDSSGRYEQYF	TGTGCCAGCAGCTTAGATTCTAGCGGGAGGTACGAGCAGTACTTC
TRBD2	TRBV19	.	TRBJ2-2	CASSAATSGRAGELFF	TGTGCCAGTAGTGCCGCGACTAGCGGGAGGGCCGGGGAGCTGTTTTTT
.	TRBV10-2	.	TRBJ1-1	CASSEYGTQEAFF	TGCGCCAGCAGTGAGTATGGTACACAAGAAGCTTTCTTT
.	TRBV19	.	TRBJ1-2	CASSISGNYGYTF	TGTGCCAGTAGTATATCCGGTAACTATGGCTACACCTTC
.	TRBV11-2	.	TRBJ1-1	CASQPWTENTEAFF	TGTGCCAGTCAACCGTGGACTGAGAACACTGAAGCTTTCTTT
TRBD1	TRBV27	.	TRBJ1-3	CASRLPQGAKGNTIYF	TGTGCCAGTCGGCTCCCTCAGGGGGCGAAAGGAAACACCATATATTTT
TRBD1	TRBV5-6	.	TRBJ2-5	CASSRTGGGETQYF	TGTGCCAGCAGCAGGACAGGGGGCGGGGAGACCCAGTACTTC
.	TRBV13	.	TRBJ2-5	CASSLSWAAPDF	TGTGCCAGCAGCTTAAGTTGGGCCGCTCCGGACTTC
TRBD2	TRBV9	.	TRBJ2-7	CASSVGAGGPSYF	TGTGCCAGCAGCGTAGGGGCGGGAGGGCCTAGCTACTTC
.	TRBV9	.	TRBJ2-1	CASSLTWGDSYYNEQFF	TGTGCCAGCAGCCTCACCTGGGGGGACTCCTACTACAATGAGCAGTTCTTC
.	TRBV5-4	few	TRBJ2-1	CASSVGPTVDEQFF	TGTGCCAGCAGCGTGGGCCCAACTGTGGATGAGCAGTTCTTC
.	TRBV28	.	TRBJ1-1	CASTRFQGSEAFF	TGTGCCAGCACCCGCTTCCAGGGGTCTGAAGCTTTCTTT
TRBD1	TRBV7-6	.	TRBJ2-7	CASSLEVGRGPGEQYF	TGTGCCAGCAGCTTAGAGGTGGGTAGGGGGCCCGGCGAGCAGTACTTC
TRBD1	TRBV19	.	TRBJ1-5	CASNPQGAGQPQHF	TGTGCCAGTAACCCTCAGGGGGCAGGGCAGCCCCAGCATTTT
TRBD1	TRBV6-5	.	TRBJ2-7	CASRQGGLDEQYF	TGTGCCAGCAGGCAAGGGGGCTTGGACGAGCAGTACTTC
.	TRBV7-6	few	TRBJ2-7	CASSPDLADSSYEQYF	TGTGCCAGCAGCCCGGATTTGGCGGACAGCTCCTACGAGCAGTACTTC